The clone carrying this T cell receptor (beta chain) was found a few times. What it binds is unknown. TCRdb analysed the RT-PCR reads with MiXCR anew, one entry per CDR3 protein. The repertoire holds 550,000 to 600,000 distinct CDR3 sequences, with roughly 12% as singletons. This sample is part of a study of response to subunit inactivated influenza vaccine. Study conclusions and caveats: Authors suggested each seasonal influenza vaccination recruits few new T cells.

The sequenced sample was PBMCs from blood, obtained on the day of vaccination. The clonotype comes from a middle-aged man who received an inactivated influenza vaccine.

This chain's CDR3 is CASSPIPSGRTSGELFF. Here the CDR3 DNA reads TGTGCCAGCAGTCCTATTCCTAGCGGGAGAACGTCCGGGGAGCTGTTTTTT. V and J are TRBV9 and TRBJ2-2, with TRBD2 matching over 10 bases. The CDR3 covers 17 residues. The V gene's germline CDR1 is SGDLS and CDR2 YYNGEE. With V trimmed by 5 bases and J by 6 bases, 13 bases remained unmatched.